This T cell receptor (beta chain) was sequenced for a study of blood T cells in healthy people across ages. V lost 5 bases, J lost 10 bases, and 18 bases lay in between. The CDR3 consists of 13 residues. Per germline, CDR1 LNHNV and CDR2 YYDKDF (reference sequence). Together with a sample-barcoded 5' primer, a J-beta primer mix was included in a second PCR lasting about 6 to 11 cycles. TCRdb independently ran MiXCR on the 5' RACE reads; one entry per CDR3 protein. Of some 1.8 million distinct CDR3 sequences in the sample, approximately 40% were seen once. This TCR was sampled from a human donor in good health. This sequence joins TRBV15 and TRBJ2-7, with unresolved D. What was sequenced was blood. CDR3 protein: CATSGFGGEAQYF. CDR3 in DNA: TGTGCCACCAGCGGGTTTGGTGGGGAAGCCCAGTACTTC.